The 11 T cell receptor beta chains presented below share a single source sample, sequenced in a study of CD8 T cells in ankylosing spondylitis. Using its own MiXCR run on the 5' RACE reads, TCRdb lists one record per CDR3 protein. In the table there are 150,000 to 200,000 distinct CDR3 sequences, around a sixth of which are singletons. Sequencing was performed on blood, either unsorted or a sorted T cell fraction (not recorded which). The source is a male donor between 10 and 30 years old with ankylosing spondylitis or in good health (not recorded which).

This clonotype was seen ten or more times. The CDR3 sequence is CATAGDEQFF. The CDR3, as DNA: TGTGCCACTGCGGGAGACGAGCAGTTCTTC. This chain uses TRBV11-2 with TRBJ2-1, with TRBD2 matching over 7 bases. Unmatched junction bases numbered 4, after V lost 10 bases and J lost 10 bases. This CDR3 is built from 10 residues. The germline CDR1 and CDR2 sequences are SGHAT and FQNNGV.

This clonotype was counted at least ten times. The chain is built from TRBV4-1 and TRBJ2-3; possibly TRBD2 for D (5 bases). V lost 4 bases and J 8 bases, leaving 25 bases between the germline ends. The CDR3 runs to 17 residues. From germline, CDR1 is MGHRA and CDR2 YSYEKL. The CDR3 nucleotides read TGCGCCAGCAGCCCTGGAGCTGAGGGTGGAGTCCATAGTACGCAGTATTTT. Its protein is CASSPGAEGGVHSTQYF.

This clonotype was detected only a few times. The CDR3 bases are TGTGCCAGCGGGGGCACTTATAGCAATCAGCCCCAGCATTTT. It is translated as CASGGTYSNQPQHF. The chain has TRBV6-1 and TRBJ1-5, with a possible D match to TRBD1 (6 bases). This CDR3 is 14 amino acids long. Germline V gene data show CDR1 as MNHNS and CDR2 as SASEGT. V gave up 8 bases and J gave up 0 bases, with 11 bases separating them.

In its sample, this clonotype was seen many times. In DNA, the CDR3 is TGTGCCAGCAGTTCGATAGCCGGGGCAGGACCCTTCGGCTACACCTTC. This gives the protein CASSSIAGAGPFGYTF. The chain links TRBV12-3 or TRBV12-4 to TRBJ1-2; perhaps TRBD1 as D (5 bases). Trimming removed 4 bases from V and 8 bases from J, with 23 bases in between. The CDR3 consists of 16 residues.

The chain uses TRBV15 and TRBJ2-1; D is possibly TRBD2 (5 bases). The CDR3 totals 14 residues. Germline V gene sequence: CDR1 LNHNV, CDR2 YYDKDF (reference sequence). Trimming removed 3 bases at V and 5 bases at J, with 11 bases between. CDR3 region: CATSRGYGNNEQFF. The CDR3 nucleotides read TGTGCCACCAGCAGGGGGTACGGGAACAATGAGCAGTTCTTC.

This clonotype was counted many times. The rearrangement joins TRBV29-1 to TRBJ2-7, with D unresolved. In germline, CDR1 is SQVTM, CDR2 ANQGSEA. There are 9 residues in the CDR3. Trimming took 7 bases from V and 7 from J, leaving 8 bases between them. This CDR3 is CSGRFEQYF. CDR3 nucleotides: TGCAGCGGGCGCTTTGAGCAGTACTTC.

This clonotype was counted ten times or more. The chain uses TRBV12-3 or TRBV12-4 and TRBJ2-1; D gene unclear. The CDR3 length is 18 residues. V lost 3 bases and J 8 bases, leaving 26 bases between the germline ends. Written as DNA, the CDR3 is TGTGCCAGCAGTTTCTTAACCCTGAAGTCGGTACTCACTGATGAGCAGTTCTTC. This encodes CASSFLTLKSVLTDEQFF.

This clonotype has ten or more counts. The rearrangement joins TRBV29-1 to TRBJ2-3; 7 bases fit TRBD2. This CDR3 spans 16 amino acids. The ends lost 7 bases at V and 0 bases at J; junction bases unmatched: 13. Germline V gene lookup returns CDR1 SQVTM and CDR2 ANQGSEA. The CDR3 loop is CSAKYHGTTSTDTQYF. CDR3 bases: TGCAGCGCCAAATACCACGGGACTACTAGCACAGATACGCAGTATTTT.

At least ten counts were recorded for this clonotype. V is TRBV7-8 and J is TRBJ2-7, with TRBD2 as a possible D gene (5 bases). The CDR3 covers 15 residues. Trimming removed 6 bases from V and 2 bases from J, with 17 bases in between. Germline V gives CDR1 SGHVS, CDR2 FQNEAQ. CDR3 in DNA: TGTGCCAGCAGAGCGGAAGCAGGATTGGCCTACGAGCAGTACTTC. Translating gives CASRAEAGLAYEQYF.

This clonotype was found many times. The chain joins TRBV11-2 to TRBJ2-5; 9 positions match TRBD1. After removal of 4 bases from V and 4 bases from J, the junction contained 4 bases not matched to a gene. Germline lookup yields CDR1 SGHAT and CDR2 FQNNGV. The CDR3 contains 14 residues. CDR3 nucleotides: TGTGCCAGCAGCTGGGGACAGGGCCCAGAGACCCAGTACTTC. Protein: CASSWGQGPETQYF.

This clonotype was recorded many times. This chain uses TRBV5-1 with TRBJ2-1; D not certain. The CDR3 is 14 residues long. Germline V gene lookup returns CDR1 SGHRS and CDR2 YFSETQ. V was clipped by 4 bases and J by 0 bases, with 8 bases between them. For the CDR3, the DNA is TGCGCCAGCAGCGCCCCGAGCTCCTACAATGAGCAGTTCTTC. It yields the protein CASSAPSSYNEQFF.